These T cell receptor beta chains were read from a single sample in a study of human T cells and chemical hapten exposure. Each CDR3 protein gets one entry after TCRdb re-called the RACE reads with MiXCR. The profile shows about 74,000 distinct CDR3 sequences, approximately 14% of them singletons. Material: whole blood, obtained in connection with sensitization to the hapten diphenylcyclopropenone (DPC). These receptors were collected from a woman aged 45-60 years with alopecia areata. Some clones in this sample may be carry-over from other donors' samples. CDR3s include the opening cysteine and the closing phenylalanine or tryptophan. Fields, in order: V gene, D gene, J gene, clone size, CDR3 length, CDR3 protein, CDR3 DNA. A D gene is named only where the DNA matches it firmly. Clone sizes are given selectively: once, few, many, or a class where the clone is expanded.

v_gene: TRBV10-3
d_gene: .
j_gene: TRBJ1-1
abundance: few
len: 14
CDR3aa: CAISTRGEDTEAFF
CDR3nt: TGTGCCATCAGTACCAGGGGAGAGGACACTGAAGCTTTCTTT

v_gene: TRBV7-2
d_gene: .
j_gene: TRBJ1-6
abundance: few
len: 15
CDR3aa: CASSSGQPYNSPLHF
CDR3nt: TGTGCCAGCAGTTCAGGACAGCCCTATAATTCACCCCTCCACTTT

v_gene: TRBV11-3
d_gene: TRBD1
j_gene: TRBJ2-7
abundance: many
len: 14
CDR3aa: CASSTRTGDREQYF
CDR3nt: TGTGCCAGCAGCACCCGGACAGGGGATCGCGAGCAGTACTTC

v_gene: TRBV29-1
d_gene: TRBD2
j_gene: TRBJ2-3
abundance: few
len: 14
CDR3aa: CSSLGLREADTQYF
CDR3nt: TGCAGCTCTTTAGGCCTACGGGAGGCAGATACGCAGTATTTT

v_gene: TRBV28
d_gene: .
j_gene: TRBJ2-2
abundance: many
len: 15
CDR3aa: CASSYPGRSTGELFF
CDR3nt: TGTGCCAGCAGCTATCCGGGACGGAGCACCGGGGAGCTGTTTTTT

v_gene: TRBV30
d_gene: TRBD1
j_gene: TRBJ2-1
abundance: few
len: 14
CDR3aa: CAWSGDRGGNEQFF
CDR3nt: TGTGCCTGGAGTGGGGACAGAGGGGGCAATGAGCAGTTCTTC

v_gene: TRBV7-6
d_gene: TRBD1
j_gene: TRBJ1-5
abundance: once
len: 13
CDR3aa: CASSLGTGQPQHF
CDR3nt: TGTGCCAGCAGCTTAGGGACAGGTCAGCCCCAGCATTTT

v_gene: TRBV3-1
d_gene: .
j_gene: TRBJ2-7
abundance: .
len: 14
CDR3aa: CASSLIPGAYEQYF
CDR3nt: TGTGCCAGCAGCCTCATTCCGGGAGCCTACGAGCAGTACTTC

v_gene: TRBV11-1
d_gene: .
j_gene: TRBJ2-3
abundance: .
len: 13
CDR3aa: CASSFPGADTQYF
CDR3nt: TGTGCCAGCAGTTTCCCAGGCGCAGATACGCAGTATTTT

v_gene: TRBV13
d_gene: TRBD1
j_gene: TRBJ1-1
abundance: few
len: 17
CDR3aa: CASSSWTGSIGQTEAFF
CDR3nt: TGTGCCAGCAGCTCGTGGACAGGGAGTATCGGTCAGACTGAAGCTTTCTTT

v_gene: TRBV6-1
d_gene: .
j_gene: TRBJ1-5
abundance: .
len: 16
CDR3aa: CASKVRQETSGQPQHF
CDR3nt: TGTGCCAGCAAGGTTCGACAGGAAACCTCGGGTCAGCCCCAGCATTTT

v_gene: TRBV5-4
d_gene: TRBD1
j_gene: TRBJ2-3
abundance: few
len: 15
CDR3aa: CASSYATGRPDTQYF
CDR3nt: TGTGCCAGCAGCTATGCGACAGGGCGACCAGATACGCAGTATTTT

v_gene: TRBV30
d_gene: TRBD2
j_gene: TRBJ2-1
abundance: many
len: 17
CDR3aa: CAWSEPIAGGGNNEQFF
CDR3nt: TGTGCCTGGAGTGAGCCCATAGCGGGAGGGGGGAACAATGAGCAGTTCTTC

v_gene: TRBV7-2
d_gene: .
j_gene: TRBJ2-7
abundance: few
len: 14
CDR3aa: CASSLGPDSYEQYF
CDR3nt: TGTGCCAGCAGCTTAGGCCCTGACTCCTACGAGCAGTACTTC

v_gene: TRBV7-2
d_gene: TRBD2
j_gene: TRBJ2-7
abundance: .
len: 16
CDR3aa: CASSLERTSASYEQYF
CDR3nt: TGTGCCAGCAGCTTAGAACGGACTAGCGCCTCCTACGAGCAGTACTTC

v_gene: TRBV7-6
d_gene: .
j_gene: TRBJ2-1
abundance: .
len: 19
CDR3aa: CASSSLQGIGGSSYNEQFF
CDR3nt: TGTGCCAGCAGCTCACTACAGGGGATCGGCGGGAGCTCCTACAATGAGCAGTTCTTC

v_gene: TRBV15
d_gene: .
j_gene: TRBJ2-5
abundance: .
len: 12
CDR3aa: CATSTIGETQYF
CDR3nt: TGTGCCACCAGCACCATAGGAGAGACCCAGTACTTC

v_gene: TRBV11-2
d_gene: .
j_gene: TRBJ1-1
abundance: .
len: 12
CDR3aa: CASSPGNTEAFF
CDR3nt: TGTGCCAGCAGCCCGGGGAACACTGAAGCTTTCTTT

v_gene: TRBV12-3/TRBV12-4
d_gene: .
j_gene: TRBJ1-2
abundance: .
len: 11
CDR3aa: CASARQNGYTF
CDR3nt: TGTGCCAGCGCCAGACAGAATGGCTACACCTTC